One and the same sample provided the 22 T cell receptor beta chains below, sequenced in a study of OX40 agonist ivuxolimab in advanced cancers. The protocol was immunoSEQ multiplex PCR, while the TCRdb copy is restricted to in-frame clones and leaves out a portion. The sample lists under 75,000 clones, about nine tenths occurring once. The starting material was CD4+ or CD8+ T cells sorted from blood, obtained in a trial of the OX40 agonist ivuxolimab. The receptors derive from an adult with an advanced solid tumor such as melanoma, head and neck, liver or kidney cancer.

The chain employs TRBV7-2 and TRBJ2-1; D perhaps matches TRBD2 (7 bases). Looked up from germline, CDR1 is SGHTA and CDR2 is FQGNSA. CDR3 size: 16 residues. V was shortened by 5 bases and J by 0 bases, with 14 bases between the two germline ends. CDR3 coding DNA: TGTGCCAGCAGCACCGGGGGGCGGACCTCCTACAATGAGCAGTTCTTC. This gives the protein CASSTGGRTSYNEQFF.

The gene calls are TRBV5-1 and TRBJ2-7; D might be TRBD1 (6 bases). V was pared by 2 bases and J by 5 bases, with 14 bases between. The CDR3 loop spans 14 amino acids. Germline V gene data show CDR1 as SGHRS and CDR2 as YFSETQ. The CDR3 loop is CASSLQGPPNEQYF. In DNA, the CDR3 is TGCGCCAGCAGCTTACAGGGCCCTCCCAACGAGCAGTACTTC.

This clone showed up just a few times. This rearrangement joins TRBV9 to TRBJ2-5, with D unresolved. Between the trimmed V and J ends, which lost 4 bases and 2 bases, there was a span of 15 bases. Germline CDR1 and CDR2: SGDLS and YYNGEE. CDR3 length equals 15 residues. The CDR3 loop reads CASSPRPQNQETQYF. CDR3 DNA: TGTGCCAGCAGCCCCCGACCGCAGAATCAAGAGACCCAGTACTTC.

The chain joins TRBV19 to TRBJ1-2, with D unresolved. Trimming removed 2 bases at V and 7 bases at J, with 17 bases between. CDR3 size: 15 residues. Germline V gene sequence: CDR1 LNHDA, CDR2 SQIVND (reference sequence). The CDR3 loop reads CASSIRIGGEFGYTF. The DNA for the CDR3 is TGTGCCAGTAGTATAAGGATCGGCGGGGAGTTTGGCTACACCTTC.

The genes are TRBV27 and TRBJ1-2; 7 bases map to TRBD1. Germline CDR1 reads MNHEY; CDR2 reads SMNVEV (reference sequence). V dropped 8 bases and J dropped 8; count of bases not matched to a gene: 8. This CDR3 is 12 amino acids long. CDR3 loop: CASGQGVGGYTF. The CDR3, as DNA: TGTGCCAGCGGGCAGGGGGTCGGGGGCTACACCTTC.

CDR3 region: CAGGTGSGELFF. CDR3 sequence (DNA): TGTGCCGGGGGAACAGGGTCCGGGGAGCTGTTTTTT. V gene TRBV19 combines with J gene TRBJ2-2, with a possible D match to TRBD1 (6 bases). Trimming removed 11 bases from V and 6 bases from J, with 13 bases in between. The CDR3 totals 12 residues. Germline CDR1 and CDR2: LNHDA and SQIVND (reference sequence).

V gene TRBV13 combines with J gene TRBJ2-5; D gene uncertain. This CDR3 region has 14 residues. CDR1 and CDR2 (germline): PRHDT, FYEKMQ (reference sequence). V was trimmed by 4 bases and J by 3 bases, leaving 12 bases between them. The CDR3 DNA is TGTGCCAGCAGCTCACCGATGGGGAAAGAGACCCAGTACTTC. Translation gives CASSSPMGKETQYF.

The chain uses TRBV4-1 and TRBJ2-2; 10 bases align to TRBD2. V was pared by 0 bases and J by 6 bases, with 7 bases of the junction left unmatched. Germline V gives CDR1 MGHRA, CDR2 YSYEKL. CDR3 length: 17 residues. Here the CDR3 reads CASSQDRLAGVAGELFF. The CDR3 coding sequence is TGCGCCAGCAGCCAAGATCGCCTAGCGGGAGTGGCCGGGGAGCTGTTTTTT.

As DNA, the CDR3 is TGTGCTAGTGGTTTGGTCGGCACTGAAGCTTTCTTT. This codes for CASGLVGTEAFF. The chain joins TRBV12-5 to TRBJ1-1; D unclear. The CDR3 sequence is 12 residues long. V lost 0 bases, J lost 4 bases, and 3 bases lay in between. CDR1 is LGHNT and CDR2 is FRNRAP in the germline V gene. Using reference TRBV12-5 and TRBJ1-1 for the parts outside the CDR3, the full variable domain is DARVTQTPRHKVTEMGQEVTMRCQPILGHNTVFWYRQTMMQGLELLAYFRNRAPLDDSGMPKDRFSAEMPDATLATLKIQPSEPRDSAVYFCASGLVGTEAFFGQGTRLTVV.

CDR3 DNA: TGTGCCACCGATAGGGATAACACAGATACGCAGTATTTT. As protein: CATDRDNTDTQYF. The chain carries TRBV7-9 and TRBJ2-3; no reliable D call. V lost 10 bases to trimming and J lost 2 bases, with 13 bases between them. CDR1 and CDR2 from the germline V gene are SEHNR and FQNEAQ (reference sequence). This CDR3 has 13 amino acids. Full variable domain (remainder filled in from reference TRBV7-9 and TRBJ2-3): DTGVSQNPRHKITKRGQNVTFRCDPISEHNRLYWYRQTLGQGPEFLTYFQNEAQLEKSRLLSDRFSAERPKGSFSTLEIQRTEQGDSAMYLCATDRDNTDTQYFGPGTRLTVL.

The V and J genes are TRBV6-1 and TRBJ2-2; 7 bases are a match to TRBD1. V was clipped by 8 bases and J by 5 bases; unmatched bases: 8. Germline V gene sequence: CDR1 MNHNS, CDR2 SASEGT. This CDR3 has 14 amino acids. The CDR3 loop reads CASRREDRTGELFF. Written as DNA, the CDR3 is TGTGCCAGCCGCCGAGAGGACAGGACCGGGGAGCTGTTTTTT.

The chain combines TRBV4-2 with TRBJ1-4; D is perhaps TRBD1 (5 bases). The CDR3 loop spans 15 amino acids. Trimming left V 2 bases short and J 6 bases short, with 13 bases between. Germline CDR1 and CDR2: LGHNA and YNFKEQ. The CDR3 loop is CASSQKPQGHEKLFF. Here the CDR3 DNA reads TGTGCCAGCAGCCAAAAGCCCCAGGGACATGAAAAACTGTTTTTT.

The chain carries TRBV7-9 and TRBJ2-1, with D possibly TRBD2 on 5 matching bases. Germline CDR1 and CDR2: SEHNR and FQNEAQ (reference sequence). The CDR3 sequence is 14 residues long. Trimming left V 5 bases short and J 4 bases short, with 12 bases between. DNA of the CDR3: TGTGCCAGCAGCCGCGGCACGGGATACAATGAGCAGTTCTTC. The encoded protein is CASSRGTGYNEQFF. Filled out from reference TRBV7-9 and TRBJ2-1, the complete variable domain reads DTGVSQNPRHKITKRGQNVTFRCDPISEHNRLYWYRQTLGQGPEFLTYFQNEAQLEKSRLLSDRFSAERPKGSFSTLEIQRTEQGDSAMYLCASSRGTGYNEQFFGPGTRLTVL.

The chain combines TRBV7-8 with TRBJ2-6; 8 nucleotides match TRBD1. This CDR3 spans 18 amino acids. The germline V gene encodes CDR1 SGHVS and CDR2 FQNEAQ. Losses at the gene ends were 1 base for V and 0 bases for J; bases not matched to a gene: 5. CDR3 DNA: TGTGCCAGCAGCTTAGAGGACAGGGAAAGCTCTGGGGCCAACGTCCTGACTTTC. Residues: CASSLEDRESSGANVLTF.

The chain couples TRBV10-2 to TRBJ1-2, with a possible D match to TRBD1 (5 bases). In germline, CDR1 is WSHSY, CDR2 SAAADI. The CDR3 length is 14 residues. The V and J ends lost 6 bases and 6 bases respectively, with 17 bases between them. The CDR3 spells CASRERGGLDGYTF. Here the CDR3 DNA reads TGCGCCAGCAGAGAGCGTGGGGGACTGGATGGCTACACCTTC.

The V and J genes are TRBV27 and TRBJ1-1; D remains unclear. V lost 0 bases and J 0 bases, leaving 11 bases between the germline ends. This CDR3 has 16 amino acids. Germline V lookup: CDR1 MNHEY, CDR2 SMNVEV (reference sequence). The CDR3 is CASSLSGGAMNTEAFF. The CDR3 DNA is TGTGCCAGCAGTTTATCGGGCGGCGCTATGAACACTGAAGCTTTCTTT.

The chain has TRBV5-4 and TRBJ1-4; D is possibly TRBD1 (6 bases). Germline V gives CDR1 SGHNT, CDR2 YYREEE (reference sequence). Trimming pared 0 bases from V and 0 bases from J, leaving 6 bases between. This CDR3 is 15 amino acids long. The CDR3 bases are TGTGCCAGCAGCTTGGACAGGGCAACTAATGAAAAACTGTTTTTT. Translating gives CASSLDRATNEKLFF.

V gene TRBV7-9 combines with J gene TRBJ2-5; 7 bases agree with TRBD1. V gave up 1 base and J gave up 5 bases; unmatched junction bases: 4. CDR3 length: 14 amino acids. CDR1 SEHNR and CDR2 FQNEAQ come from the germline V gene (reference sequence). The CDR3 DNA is TGTGCCAGCAGCTTAGAGGGACAGTGGGAGACCCAGTACTTC. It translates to CASSLEGQWETQYF.

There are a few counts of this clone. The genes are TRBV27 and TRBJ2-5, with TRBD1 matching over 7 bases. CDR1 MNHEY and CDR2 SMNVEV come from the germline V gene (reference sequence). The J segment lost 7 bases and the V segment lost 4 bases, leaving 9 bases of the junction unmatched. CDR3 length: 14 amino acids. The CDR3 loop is CASSYGQDVGTQYF. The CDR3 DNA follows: TGTGCCAGCAGTTACGGACAGGACGTTGGGACCCAGTACTTC.

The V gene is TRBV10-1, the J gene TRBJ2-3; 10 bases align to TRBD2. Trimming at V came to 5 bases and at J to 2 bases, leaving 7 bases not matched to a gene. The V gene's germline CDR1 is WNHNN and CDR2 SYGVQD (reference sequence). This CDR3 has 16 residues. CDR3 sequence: CASSPSGRSPTDTQYF. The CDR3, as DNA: TGCGCCAGCAGTCCTAGCGGGAGAAGTCCCACAGATACGCAGTATTTT.

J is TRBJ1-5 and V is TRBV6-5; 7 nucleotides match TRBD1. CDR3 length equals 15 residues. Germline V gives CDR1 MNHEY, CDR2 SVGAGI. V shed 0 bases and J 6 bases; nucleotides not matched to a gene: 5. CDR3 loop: CASSYSRAGGQPQHF. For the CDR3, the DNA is TGTGCCAGCAGTTACTCGAGGGCAGGGGGTCAGCCCCAGCATTTT.

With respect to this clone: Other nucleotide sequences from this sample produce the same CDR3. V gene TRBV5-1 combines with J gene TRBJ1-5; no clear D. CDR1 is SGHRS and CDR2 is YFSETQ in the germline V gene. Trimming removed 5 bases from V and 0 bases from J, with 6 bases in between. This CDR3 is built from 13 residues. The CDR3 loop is CASSFDSNQPQHF. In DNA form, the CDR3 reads TGCGCCAGCAGTTTTGATAGCAATCAGCCCCAGCATTTT. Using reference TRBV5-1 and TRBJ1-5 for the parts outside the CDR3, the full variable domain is KAGVTQTPRYLIKTRGQQVTLSCSPISGHRSVSWYQQTPGQGLQFLFEYFSETQRNKGNFPGRFSGRQFSNSRSEMNVSTLELGDSALYLCASSFDSNQPQHFGDGTRLSIL.